The T cell receptor (beta chain) under discussion was sequenced for a study of multiple sclerosis patients with progressive multifocal leukoencephalopathy. Study-level results: Preferential TRBV-TRBJ pairings or common gene usage were not detected at PML.

For this clone: Its antigen is as yet unknown.

Looked up from germline, CDR1 is MNHEY and CDR2 is SVGAGI. This CDR3 is built from 14 residues. Trimming removed 8 bases from V and 11 bases from J, with 24 bases in between. Time point defined: before natalizumab initiation. The T0 samples predate the first natalizumab infusion. Sequenced by immunoSEQ multiplex PCR; TCRdb stores in-frame clones only, minus some. The sample has 25,000 to 35,000 clones, around nine tenths seen once. Sample: PBMCs. The V and J genes are TRBV6-5 and TRBJ2-5; no reliable D call. The clonotype originates from a human donor with multiple sclerosis. The CDR3 sequence is CASSEAHGSNSQYF. DNA of the CDR3: TGTGCCAGCTCCGAGGCCCATGGCAGTAACTCTCAGTACTTC.